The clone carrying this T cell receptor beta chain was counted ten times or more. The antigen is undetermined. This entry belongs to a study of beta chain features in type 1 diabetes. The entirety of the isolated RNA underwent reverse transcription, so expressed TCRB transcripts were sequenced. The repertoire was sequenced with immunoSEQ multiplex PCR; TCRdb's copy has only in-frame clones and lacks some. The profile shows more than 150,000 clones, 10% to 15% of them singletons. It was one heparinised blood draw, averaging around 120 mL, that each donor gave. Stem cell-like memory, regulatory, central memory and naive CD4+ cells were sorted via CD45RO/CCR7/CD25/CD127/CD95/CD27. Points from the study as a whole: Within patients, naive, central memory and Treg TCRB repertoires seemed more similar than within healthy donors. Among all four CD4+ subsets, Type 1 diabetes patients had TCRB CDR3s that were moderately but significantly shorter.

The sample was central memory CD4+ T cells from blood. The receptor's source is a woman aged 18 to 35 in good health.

The CDR3 here is CASRGFSGRADIQYF. The CDR3 nucleotides are TGTGCCAGCAGGGGGTTTAGCGGGAGGGCCGACATTCAGTACTTC. This chain uses TRBV2 with TRBJ2-4; 11 bases map to TRBD2. The CDR3 runs 15 residues. CDR1 and CDR2 from the germline V gene are SNHLY and FYNNEI. V shed 6 bases, J shed 8 bases, and the junction held 9 bases outside the gene matches.